A single sample is the source of the 21 T cell receptor beta chains below, sequenced in a study of regulatory T cells in long-lasting Graves disease. To make TCR beta libraries, researchers used iRepertoire HTBI primers and Arm-PCR of CDR3 regions. TCRdb analysed the multiplex PCR reads with MiXCR anew, one entry per CDR3 protein. Counted here are 370,000 or so distinct CDR3 sequences, about 17% occurring once; the ten biggest clones make up over 20%. The time point here: newly diagnosed GD, antithyroid drugs for less than 3 months. The TCR library was made from RNA extracted from PBMCs. The same data also contributed to another study, on T cells in Graves' hyperthyroidism and ophthalmopathy.

Sequenced here: peripheral blood mononuclear cells (PBMCs), sampled at new diagnosis, from a patient treated with antithyroid drugs. The receptor set was obtained from a woman aged 18 to 35 with Graves disease.

The chain joins TRBV14 to TRBJ2-3, with D possibly matching TRBD2 (5 bases). This CDR3 spans 14 amino acids. Germline V gene sequence: CDR1 SGHDN, CDR2 FVKESK. Between the trimmed V and J ends, which lost 4 bases and 5 bases, there was a span of 13 bases. In nucleotides, the CDR3 is TGTGCCAGCAGCCTCTCTGCGGCGGGAGATACGCAGTATTTT. Residues: CASSLSAAGDTQYF.

This clonotype was counted at least ten times. The J gene is TRBJ2-5, the V gene TRBV20-1; D not certain. Germline CDR1 DFQATT, CDR2 SNEGSKA (reference sequence). V gave up 3 bases and J gave up 5 bases, with 4 bases separating them. The CDR3 has 10 amino acids. The CDR3 DNA reads TGCAGTGCTAGTTCGGAGACCCAGTACTTC. This translates into CSASSETQYF.

The genes are TRBV14 and TRBJ1-2; 9 nucleotides agree with TRBD1. Trimming removed 6 bases from V and 5 bases from J; junction bases left unmatched: 10. Germline values: CDR1 SGHDN, CDR2 FVKESK. The CDR3 sequence is 15 residues long. CDR3 residues: CASSSNRGLGYGYTF. CDR3 coding DNA: TGTGCCAGCAGTTCCAACAGGGGGCTTGGGTATGGCTACACCTTC. The variable domain in full, completed from reference TRBV14 and TRBJ1-2, reads EAGVTQFPSHSVIEKGQTVTLRCDPISGHDNLYWYRRVMGKEIKFLLHFVKESKQDESGMPNNRFLAERTGGTYSTLKVQPAELEDSGVYFCASSSNRGLGYGYTFGSGTRLTVV.

This clonotype was observed a handful of times. The J gene is TRBJ1-5, the V gene TRBV5-8; tentatively, D is TRBD1 (6 bases). Trimming took off 6 bases at V and 6 bases at J, with 22 bases between the two ends. The CDR3 is 16 amino acids. Germline V gene sequence: CDR1 SGHTS, CDR2 YDEGEE. The CDR3 DNA reads as TGTGCCAGCAACCACCCAACCGGGACACGCTTTCAGCCCCAGCATTTT. This codes for CASNHPTGTRFQPQHF.

Only a few counts were recorded for this clonotype. This chain connects TRBV9 to TRBJ2-1; D might be TRBD1 (6 bases). CDR1 is SGDLS, CDR2 YYNGEE, per germline. Trimming cost V 6 bases and J 2 bases, with 18 bases left between them. This CDR3 has 16 amino acids. The CDR3: CASNSLRTATYNEQFF. The CDR3 DNA follows: TGTGCCAGCAACTCCCTCCGGACAGCGACCTACAATGAGCAGTTCTTC.

This clonotype was recorded many times. This chain joins TRBV6-1 and TRBJ1-1; D call uncertain. Looked up from germline, CDR1 is MNHNS and CDR2 is SASEGT. Trimming stripped 0 bases from V and 10 bases from J, with 9 bases between. The CDR3 is 12 amino acids. The CDR3 sequence: CASSEAGYSAFF. The CDR3 nucleotides are TGTGCCAGCAGTGAAGCGGGATACTCAGCTTTCTTT.

This clonotype was found a few times. The chain combines TRBV20-1 with TRBJ2-4; 7 bases align to TRBD1. The ends lost 6 bases at V and 0 bases at J; junction bases unmatched: 5. CDR1 DFQATT and CDR2 SNEGSKA come from the germline V gene (reference sequence). This CDR3 contains 14 residues. Here the CDR3 DNA reads TGCAGTGCCAGGGGGTCTCCAGCCAAAAACATTCAGTACTTC. Translating gives CSARGSPAKNIQYF.

The J gene is TRBJ2-1, the V gene TRBV28; 14 bases fit TRBD2. With V trimmed by 5 bases and J by 8 bases, 5 bases remained unmatched. The CDR3 is made up of 15 amino acids. The germline V gene encodes CDR1 MDHEN and CDR2 SYDVKM. The CDR3 here is CASSPGTSGSDEQFF. The CDR3, as DNA: TGTGCCAGCAGTCCCGGGACTAGCGGGAGCGATGAGCAGTTCTTC.

This clonotype was seen a few times. The CDR3 DNA is TGTGCCAGCTCACCAGTCGTTAATCGACAGATCACCGGGGAGCTGTTTTTT. This encodes CASSPVVNRQITGELFF. The J gene is TRBJ2-2, the V gene TRBV18; D is perhaps TRBD1 (5 bases). Looked up from germline, CDR1 is KGHSH and CDR2 is LQKENI. V was shortened by 2 bases and J by 4 bases, with 17 bases between the two germline ends. The CDR3 covers 17 residues.

V usage is TRBV28 and J usage is TRBJ1-2, with a possible D match to TRBD1 (5 bases). Germline V gene lookup returns CDR1 MDHEN and CDR2 SYDVKM. V lost 7 bases to trimming and J lost 5 bases, with 20 bases between them. The CDR3 consists of 15 residues. CDR3 nucleotide sequence: TGTGCCAGCAACGCCCCGGGGCTCTTTGGGTATGGCTACACCTTC. This encodes CASNAPGLFGYGYTF.

This clonotype was counted many times. V usage is TRBV6-1 and J usage is TRBJ2-1, with 12 bases matching TRBD2. Germline V gives CDR1 MNHNS, CDR2 SASEGT. The J segment lost 6 bases and the V segment lost 6 bases, leaving 9 bases of the junction unmatched. The CDR3 runs 16 residues. As DNA, the CDR3 is TGTGCCAGCAGGAGCCCGGGACTAGCGGGTCCCAATGAGCAGTTCTTC. Translating it yields CASRSPGLAGPNEQFF.

For this clonotype: This may be a read error, as it is one base from a much larger clone. The gene calls are TRBV18 and TRBJ2-2, with D tentatively TRBD1 (7 bases). CDR3 size: 17 residues. CDR1 and CDR2 from the germline V gene are KGHSH and LQKENI. The CDR3 region has the DNA TGTGCCAGCTCACCACTGACAGGGTCATCGGGGGCCGGGGAGCGGTTTTTT. Protein: CASSPLTGSSGAGERFF. Full variable domain (missing parts from reference TRBV18 and TRBJ2-2): NAGVMQNPRHLVRRRGQEARLRCSPMKGHSHVYWYRQLPEEGLKFMVYLQKENIIDESGMPKERFSAEFPKEGPSILRIQQVVRGDSAAYFCASSPLTGSSGAGERFFGEGSRLTVL.

This clonotype came up many times. The rearrangement links TRBV7-3 to TRBJ2-7; no reliable D call. CDR1 is SGHTA, CDR2 FQGTGA, per germline. The CDR3 length is 13 residues. Trimming shortened V by 2 bases and J by 3 bases, and 8 bases separated the two germline ends. The CDR3 DNA follows: TGTGCCAGCAGCTTAGAGAGAAACTACGAGCAGTACTTC. Amino acid sequence: CASSLERNYEQYF.

The gene calls are TRBV2 and TRBJ1-3; possible D gene TRBD1, 5 bases. This CDR3 has 12 amino acids. Germline CDR1 is SNHLY and CDR2 is FYNNEI. Trimming left V 8 bases short and J 7 bases short, with 12 bases between. The CDR3 reads CASGQGGNTIYF. The CDR3 nucleotides read TGTGCCAGCGGGCAGGGCGGGAACACCATATATTTT.

This clonotype was seen at least ten times. The rearrangement uses TRBV7-9 and TRBJ1-1, with TRBD1 as a possible D gene (6 bases). V shed 8 bases and J shed 3 bases, with 10 bases lying between them. CDR3 size: 12 residues. Looked up from germline, CDR1 is SEHNR and CDR2 is FQNEAQ (reference sequence). CDR3 coding DNA: TGTGCCAGCCAGGGGATAGACACTGAAGCTTTCTTT. Translation gives CASQGIDTEAFF.

The V call is TRBV6-2 or TRBV6-3, the J call TRBJ1-5; D is unclear. V was clipped by 5 bases and J by 2 bases, with 19 bases between them. Germline V gives CDR1 MNHEY, CDR2 SVGEGT. The CDR3 sequence is 17 residues long. CDR3 loop: CASSGNRGDIGNQPQHF. In nucleotides, the CDR3 is TGTGCCAGCAGTGGTAACCGGGGAGACATAGGCAATCAGCCCCAGCATTTT.

This clonotype has a count of ten or more. V gene TRBV5-1 combines with J gene TRBJ2-2; 11 nucleotides match TRBD1. The J segment lost 2 bases and the V segment lost 2 bases, leaving 11 bases of the junction unmatched. The CDR3 is 19 amino acids. The germline gives CDR1 SGHRS, CDR2 YFSETQ. Written as DNA, the CDR3 is TGCGCCAGCAGCTTTCCAGGACAGGGGGCACACAGTAACACCGGGGAGCTGTTTTTT. This codes for CASSFPGQGAHSNTGELFF.

This clonotype was counted at least ten times. The chain employs TRBV18 and TRBJ1-1; D is ambiguous. The CDR3 extends over 15 amino acids. V lost 0 bases to trimming and J lost 5 bases, with 13 bases between them. The germline gives CDR1 KGHSH, CDR2 LQKENI. This CDR3 is CASSPPSRSETEAFF. CDR3 bases: TGTGCCAGCTCACCACCATCAAGATCAGAAACTGAAGCTTTCTTT.

For this clonotype: A junction boundary mismatches the germline segment, possibly from a read error. The rearrangement joins TRBV7-7 to TRBJ2-1, with 9 bases lining up with TRBD1. CDR3 length: 13 residues. Per the germline V gene, CDR1 is SSHAT and CDR2 is FNYEAQ (reference sequence). CDR3 loop: CASSRDRDNEQFF. The CDR3 DNA is TGTGCTAGCAGCCGGGACAGGGACAATGAGCAGTTCTTC.

This clonotype was counted at least ten times. The J gene is TRBJ1-2, the V gene TRBV4-1, with D hard to call. CDR1 and CDR2 (germline): MGHRA, YSYEKL. This CDR3 spans 14 amino acids. V lost 6 bases and J 0 bases, leaving 11 bases between the germline ends. This CDR3 is CASSSTMTNYGYTF. CDR3 nucleotide sequence: TGCGCCAGCAGTTCCACAATGACTAACTATGGCTACACCTTC.

This clonotype was recorded at least ten times. The J gene is TRBJ2-1, the V gene TRBV12-3 or TRBV12-4; perhaps TRBD2 as D (6 bases). V was cut by 4 bases and J by 8 bases, with 18 bases left in between. The CDR3 is made up of 15 amino acids. The CDR3: CASSSASAFVDEQFF. The CDR3 region has the DNA TGTGCCAGCAGTTCAGCTAGCGCGTTTGTCGATGAGCAGTTCTTC.